These T cell receptor beta chains were read from a single sample in a study of chemoradiotherapy in HPV16-positive cancers. TCRdb's table, derived via immunoSEQ multiplex PCR, lists solely in-frame clones and lacks some. The sample yields around 30,000 clones, approximately 89% seen once. This specimen consisted of blood, obtained from a patient who underwent chemoradiotherapy. Receptor source: a human donor with HPV-associated anogenital cancer. Both conserved end residues are part of each CDR3. The D gene is left open where the match is weak. Not all rows give a size; the values are once, few, many and, for expanded clones, a class.

j_call v_call d_call clone_size cdr3_aa cdr3_nt
TRBJ2-7 TRBV5-5 NA NA CASSLVGGEQYF TGTGCCAGCAGCTTGGTAGGTGGCGAGCAGTACTTC
TRBJ2-7 TRBV2 NA NA CASSGQGYEQYF TGTGCCAGCAGTGGGCAGGGCTACGAGCAGTACTTC
TRBJ2-1 TRBV11-2 TRBD2 NA CASSLGLAGVPFF TGTGCCAGCAGCTTAGGACTAGCGGGAGTACCGTTCTTC
TRBJ1-4 TRBV6-5 NA NA CASSYSSVGREKLFF TGTGCCAGCAGTTACTCGAGTGTCGGGAGGGAAAAACTGTTTTTT
TRBJ2-1 TRBV5-1 TRBD2 NA CASSLDASGGYNEQFF TGCGCCAGCAGCTTGGATGCTAGCGGAGGGTACAATGAGCAGTTCTTC
TRBJ2-7 TRBV4-2 TRBD2 few CASSQELYSVLAGGYYEQYF TGTGCCAGCAGCCAAGAGTTATACTCGGTACTAGCGGGAGGCTACTACGAGCAGTACTTC
TRBJ2-5 TRBV4-1 NA NA CASSQDSQGLETQYF TGCGCCAGCAGCCAAGATTCCCAGGGCTTGGAGACCCAGTACTTC
TRBJ1-5 TRBV2 NA NA CASSLTGRSQPQHF TGTGCCAGCAGTCTGACAGGTAGGAGCCAGCCCCAGCATTTT
TRBJ2-7 TRBV5-1 TRBD2 NA CASSLVAGAAYEQYF TGCGCCAGCAGCTTGGTAGCGGGCGCTGCCTACGAGCAGTACTTC
TRBJ1-4 TRBV21-1 NA NA CASNPGQGGEKLFF TGTGCCAGCAATCCGGGGCAGGGGGGTGAAAAACTGTTTTTT
TRBJ2-1 TRBV5-1 TRBD1 once CASSLGTGSSYNEQFF TGCGCCAGCAGCCTTGGGACAGGGAGCTCCTACAATGAGCAGTTCTTC
TRBJ1-4 TRBV11-2 TRBD1 NA CASSPSGGQQWKLFF TGTGCCAGCAGTCCCTCAGGGGGCCAGCAGTGGAAACTGTTTTTT
TRBJ1-4 TRBV6-5 NA NA CASSYGQLDEKLFF TGTGCCAGCAGTTACGGACAGCTTGATGAAAAACTGTTTTTT
TRBJ2-5 TRBV9 TRBD2 once CASSVGGGAFPETQYF TGTGCCAGCAGCGTAGGCGGGGGGGCTTTTCCAGAGACCCAGTACTTC
TRBJ2-3 TRBV5-1 TRBD1 NA CASSYHDRGTADTQYF TGCGCCAGCAGCTACCATGACAGGGGAACGGCAGATACGCAGTATTTT
TRBJ2-3 TRBV19 TRBD2 NA CASTEAGGTDTQYF TGTGCCAGTACCGAAGCGGGAGGTACAGATACGCAGTATTTT
TRBJ1-2 TRBV28 NA NA CASEGIYGYTF TGTGCCAGCGAGGGAATCTATGGCTACACCTTC
TRBJ2-7 TRBV28 NA once CASRRTGTYEQYF TGTGCCAGCAGGCGGACGGGGACCTACGAGCAGTACTTC
TRBJ2-7 TRBV5-5 NA NA CASSTPRDPNKYF TGTGCCAGCAGCACGCCCCGGGATCCCAATAAGTACTTC
TRBJ1-2 TRBV28 NA NA CASSPPGQGYGYTF TGTGCCAGCAGTCCACCGGGACAAGGCTATGGCTACACCTTC
TRBJ1-1 TRBV19 TRBD1 NA CATGTGSKAFF TGTGCCACGGGGACAGGAAGTAAAGCTTTCTTT
TRBJ2-3 TRBV5-1 NA NA CASSLGGDPSDTQYF TGTGCCAGCAGCTTAGGAGGGGACCCCTCAGATACGCAGTATTTT
TRBJ1-5 TRBV6-1 TRBD1 NA CATREGAFGNQPQHF TGTGCCACCCGGGAGGGGGCGTTTGGCAATCAGCCCCAGCATTTT
TRBJ1-4 TRBV28 TRBD1 NA CASSLDLPRQGLGEKLFF TGTGCCAGCAGTTTAGATCTGCCCAGACAGGGGCTGGGAGAAAAACTGTTTTTT
TRBJ2-5 TRBV5-5 TRBD1 NA CASSLFGQGAGETQYF TGTGCCAGCAGCTTGTTTGGCCAGGGGGCCGGTGAGACCCAGTACTTC
TRBJ2-7 TRBV6-5 NA NA CASTSGRVYEQYF TGTGCCAGCACCAGCGGGCGAGTCTACGAGCAGTACTTC
TRBJ2-1 TRBV5-1 TRBD1 NA CASSLDRGQGEQFF TGCGCCAGCAGCTTGGACAGGGGGCAAGGGGAGCAGTTCTTC
TRBJ2-3 TRBV19 TRBD2 NA CASSRYLASGSTDTQYF TGTGCCAGTAGTAGATACTTGGCTAGCGGTAGCACAGATACGCAGTATTTT
TRBJ2-3 TRBV5-5 TRBD2 NA CASTPSGPSTDTQYF TGTGCCAGCACCCCTAGCGGACCTAGCACAGATACGCAGTATTTT
TRBJ2-5 TRBV11-3 NA NA CASSGVKETQYF TGTGCCAGCAGCGGGGTTAAAGAGACCCAGTACTTC
TRBJ1-2 TRBV5-5 NA NA CASSFNRATRYGYTF TGTGCCAGCAGCTTCAACAGGGCAACAAGATATGGCTACACCTTC
TRBJ2-7 TRBV7-9 TRBD1 NA CASSRDSSYEQYF TGTGCCAGCAGCAGGGACAGCTCCTACGAGCAGTACTTC
TRBJ2-3 TRBV27 NA once CASSLGDTQYF TGTGCCAGCAGTTTAGGGGATACGCAGTATTTT
TRBJ2-1 TRBV27 TRBD2 NA CASSLWPPGLAGPGTLNEQFF TGTGCCAGCAGTTTATGGCCTCCGGGACTAGCGGGCCCCGGGACCTTGAATGAGCAGTTCTTC
TRBJ1-5 TRBV5-6 NA few CASSWGHSNQPQHF TGTGCCAGCAGCTGGGGACATAGCAATCAGCCCCAGCATTTT
TRBJ2-7 TRBV11-2 NA NA CASSLQSSYEQYF TGTGCCAGCAGCTTACAGAGCTCCTACGAGCAGTACTTC
TRBJ1-5 TRBV6-1 TRBD1 NA CASSGGDRGYSNQPQHF TGTGCCAGCAGTGGAGGGGACAGGGGCTATAGCAATCAGCCCCAGCATTTT
TRBJ1-2 TRBV7-3 TRBD1 NA CASGRQGGYGYTF TGTGCCAGCGGACGACAGGGAGGATATGGCTACACCTTC
TRBJ1-2 TRBV28 NA NA CASLSSRSGANYGYTF TGTGCCAGCCTTAGTAGCCGATCAGGAGCTAACTATGGCTACACCTTC
TRBJ2-2 TRBV25-1 NA NA CASASANTGELFF TGTGCCAGTGCCTCCGCGAACACCGGGGAGCTGTTTTTT